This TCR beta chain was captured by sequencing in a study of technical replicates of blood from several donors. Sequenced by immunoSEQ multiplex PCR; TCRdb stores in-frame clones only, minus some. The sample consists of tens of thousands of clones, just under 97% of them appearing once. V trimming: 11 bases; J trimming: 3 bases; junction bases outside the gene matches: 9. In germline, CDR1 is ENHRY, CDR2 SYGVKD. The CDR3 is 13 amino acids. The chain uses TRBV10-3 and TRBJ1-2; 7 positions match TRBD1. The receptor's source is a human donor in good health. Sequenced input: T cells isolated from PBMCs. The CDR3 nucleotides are TGTGCCGCTTCAGGGGGTGGGGACTATGGCTACACCTTC. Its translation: CAASGGGDYGYTF.